The present T cell receptor (beta chain) was sequenced within a study of control samples from healthy donors and cancer patients. TCRdb keeps only in-frame clones here, not all; method: immunoSEQ multiplex PCR. This sample carries some 150,000 clones, about 94% of them seen once, and the ten largest clones take around 15%. V lost 3 bases and J lost 2, with 10 bases in between. The length of the CDR3 is 13 residues. CDR1 is DFQATT, CDR2 SNEGSKA, per germline (reference sequence). Sequencing was carried out using PBMCs. The rearrangement uses TRBV20-1 and TRBJ1-2; D not certain. The source of this sequence is a man in his 60s with colorectal cancer. The DNA for the CDR3 is TGCAGTGCTAGTGGTTCAGGCAACTATGGCTACACCTTC. Protein product: CSASGSGNYGYTF.